A single sample gave rise to the 10 T cell receptor beta chains below, sequenced in a study of monozygotic twins with inflammatory bowel disease. TCRdb reprocessed the 5' RACE reads and stores each CDR3 protein as one record, lacking DNA. The sample spans approximately 400,000 distinct CDR3 sequences; the ten largest clones claim 2% to 3%. The sequenced sample was blood. These receptors were collected from a human donor with ulcerative colitis or Crohn's disease, or a healthy co-twin of an affected twin (not recorded which).

This chain connects TRBV20-1 to TRBJ2-7; the D gene TCRdb calls, TRBD1, cannot be checked with no DNA. This CDR3 spans 13 amino acids. The germline V gene encodes CDR1 DFQATT and CDR2 SNEGSKA (reference sequence). This CDR3 reads CSARETGWYEQYF.

The J gene is TRBJ2-1, the V gene TRBV28; TCRdb names TRBD1, which stays unverified in the absence of DNA. Germline CDR1 reads MDHEN; CDR2 reads SYDVKM. This CDR3 has 14 amino acids. The chain's CDR3 is CASSLRTGGNEQFF.

The chain uses TRBV14 and TRBJ2-5; as DNA is missing, the TRBD1 call by TCRdb cannot be tested. The V gene's germline CDR1 is SGHDN and CDR2 FVKESK. The CDR3 totals 14 residues. CDR3 in amino acids: CASSPTGYQETQYF.

The V call is TRBV29-1, the J call TRBJ2-5; TCRdb picks TRBD1, but there is no DNA to check that call. The length of the CDR3 is 14 residues. The germline V gene encodes CDR1 SQVTM and CDR2 ANQGSEA. The CDR3 protein is CSVTSTGLQQTQYF.

V and J are TRBV4-3 and TRBJ1-1. CDR3 length: 16 residues. In germline, CDR1 is LGHNA, CDR2 YSLEER. CDR3 sequence reads: CASSQVISGSNTEAFF.

The chain carries TRBV7-2 and TRBJ2-4; the TRBD1 assignment by TCRdb is unverifiable without DNA. CDR3 size: 15 residues. Germline CDR1 is SGHTA and CDR2 is FQGNSA. CDR3 amino acids: CASTDAGGGFDIQYF.

The chain employs TRBV7-3 and TRBJ2-1; TCRdb's D call of TRBD2 is untestable without DNA. This CDR3 has 17 amino acids. Germline V gives CDR1 SGHTA, CDR2 FQGTGA. CDR3: CASSLTRTSGGNNEQFF.

This rearrangement joins TRBV7-8 to TRBJ2-3; as DNA is missing, the TRBD2 call by TCRdb cannot be tested. The CDR3 consists of 14 residues. CDR1 and CDR2 from the germline V gene are SGHVS and FQNEAQ. CDR3 region: CASSLVWESDTQYF. Supplemented by reference TRBV7-8 and TRBJ2-3, the full variable domain reads GAGVSQSPRYKVAKRGQDVALRCDPISGHVSLFWYQQALGQGPEFLTYFQNEAQLDKSGLPSDRFFAERPEGSVSTLKIQRTQQEDSAVYLCASSLVWESDTQYFGPGTRLTVL.

The V call is TRBV20-1, the J call TRBJ1-6; TCRdb picks TRBD1, but there is no DNA to check that call. Germline V gene data show CDR1 as DFQATT and CDR2 as SNEGSKA (reference sequence). The CDR3 is made up of 15 amino acids. The CDR3 region is CSARARGPHNSPLHF.

The chain uses TRBV29-1 and TRBJ2-1; TCRdb's D call of TRBD2 is untestable without DNA. Germline-derived CDR1 and CDR2 are SQVTM and ANQGSEA. The CDR3 contains 13 residues. The CDR3 spells CSVELGGPNEQFF.